A single sample gave rise to the 18 T cell receptor beta chains below, sequenced in a study of OX40 agonist ivuxolimab in advanced cancers. This table comes from immunoSEQ multiplex PCR, and its TCRdb copy is limited to in-frame clones, with some not included. This table holds roughly 82,000 clones, approximately 82% found once. The sequencing used CD4+ or CD8+ T cells sorted from blood, collected in a trial of the OX40 agonist ivuxolimab. These receptors all stem from an adult with an advanced solid tumor such as melanoma, head and neck, liver or kidney cancer.

This clone was detected only a few times. V is TRBV7-2 and J is TRBJ1-2, with 9 bases fitting TRBD1. CDR1 and CDR2 (germline): SGHTA, FQGNSA. The V gene end was trimmed by 6 bases and the J gene end by 8 bases; junction bases not matched to a gene: 4. CDR3 length: 12 residues. The CDR3: CASSRQGDGYTF. CDR3 DNA sequence: TGTGCCAGCAGTCGACAGGGGGACGGCTACACCTTC.

The V gene is TRBV5-1, the J gene TRBJ2-3; D not resolved. CDR1 SGHRS and CDR2 YFSETQ come from the germline V gene. Trimming left V 4 bases short and J 0 bases short, with 9 bases between. The CDR3 is 14 residues long. CDR3 bases: TGCGCCAGCAGCCCATCGGCCAGCACAGATACGCAGTATTTT. This gives the protein CASSPSASTDTQYF.

The chain joins TRBV19 to TRBJ1-5; D uncertain. The germline V gene has CDR1 LNHDA and CDR2 SQIVND (reference sequence). This CDR3 contains 15 residues. V lost 0 bases, J lost 7 bases, and 13 bases lay in between. The CDR3 DNA sequence: TGTGCCAGTAGTATAGATCGTATGAGGGTCCAGCCCCAGCATTTT. Encoded protein: CASSIDRMRVQPQHF.

The V gene is TRBV23-1, the J gene TRBJ2-7; D tentatively fits TRBD1 or TRBD2 (7 bases each). TRBV23-1 is noted as an ORF with a role that remains uncertain. The CDR3 extends over 17 amino acids. V gave up 1 base and J gave up 1 base, with 17 bases separating them. The CDR3 DNA reads TGCGCCAGCAGTCAATATCGAAGCGGGACAGTATCCTACGAGCAGTACTTC. It encodes CASSQYRSGTVSYEQYF.

The chain carries TRBV5-4 and TRBJ1-1, with TRBD1 matching over 10 bases. With 6 bases clipped from V and 0 bases from J, the junction kept 8 bases outside the gene matches. Germline V gene sequence: CDR1 SGHNT, CDR2 YYREEE (reference sequence). The CDR3 length is 16 residues. In nucleotides, the CDR3 is TGTGCCAGCAAGACAGGGGGCGCCGGGATGAACACTGAAGCTTTCTTT. This codes for CASKTGGAGMNTEAFF. The full variable domain, in which reference TRBV5-4 and TRBJ1-1 provide the parts outside the CDR3, is ETGVTQSPTHLIKTRGQQVTLRCSSQSGHNTVSWYQQALGQGPQFIFQYYREEENGRGNFPPRFSGLQFPNYSSELNVNALELDDSALYLCASKTGGAGMNTEAFFGQGTRLTVV.

The V and J genes are TRBV5-4 and TRBJ1-3; D perhaps matches TRBD1 (6 bases). The CDR3 totals 17 residues. From germline, CDR1 is SGHNT and CDR2 YYREEE (reference sequence). Trimming removed 0 bases at V and 0 bases at J, with 13 bases between. The CDR3 sequence: CASSLGGAVDSGNTIYF. The CDR3 DNA sequence: TGTGCCAGCAGCTTGGGGGGGGCAGTGGACTCTGGAAACACCATATATTTT.

The V and J genes are TRBV19 and TRBJ2-7, with a possible D match to TRBD1 (5 bases). The germline V gene encodes CDR1 LNHDA and CDR2 SQIVND (reference sequence). The V gene lost 2 bases and the J gene lost 5 bases, with 13 bases spanning the gap. The CDR3 spans 14 residues. The CDR3 DNA is TGTGCCAGTAGTATAAGGCAGGGTGTCCACGAGCAGTACTTC. This codes for CASSIRQGVHEQYF.

Regarding this clone: Other DNA sequences in the sample encode the same CDR3. The chain is built from TRBV6-5 and TRBJ2-5; D is unclear. Germline V gene lookup returns CDR1 MNHEY and CDR2 SVGAGI. V was clipped by 3 bases and J by 6 bases, with 5 bases between them. This CDR3 has 11 amino acids. CDR3 in DNA: TGTGCCAGCAGTTATAGGAAGACCCAGTACTTC. It is translated as CASSYRKTQYF.

This sequence joins TRBV5-1 and TRBJ2-4, with 9 bases lining up with TRBD2. CDR1 is SGHRS, CDR2 YFSETQ, per germline. CDR3 length equals 18 residues. The V and J ends lost 1 base and 1 base, in that order; junction bases with no gene match: 9. The CDR3 sequence: CASSLSSGEPFAKNIQYF. The DNA of the CDR3 is TGCGCCAGCAGCTTGTCTAGCGGGGAGCCCTTTGCCAAAAACATTCAGTACTTC. Full variable domain (rest looked up from reference TRBV5-1 and TRBJ2-4): KAGVTQTPRYLIKTRGQQVTLSCSPISGHRSVSWYQQTPGQGLQFLFEYFSETQRNKGNFPGRFSGRQFSNSRSEMNVSTLELGDSALYLCASSLSSGEPFAKNIQYFGAGTRLSVL.

The gene calls are TRBV20-1 and TRBJ2-3; no clear D. The V end lost 5 bases, the J end lost 3 bases, and 6 bases lay between the germline ends. In germline, CDR1 is DFQATT, CDR2 SNEGSKA (reference sequence). The CDR3 sequence is 11 residues long. In DNA, the CDR3 is TGCAGTGCTGGTAGAACAGATACGCAGTATTTT. Encoded protein: CSAGRTDTQYF.

This clone was seen only a few times. The chain has TRBV4-3 and TRBJ1-5, with no clear D. Trimming took off 6 bases at V and 2 bases at J, with 14 bases between the two ends. Germline lookup yields CDR1 LGHNA and CDR2 YSLEER. The CDR3 length is 15 residues. The CDR3 coding sequence is TGCGCCAGCAGTCAAAACGCCCGAGGCAATCAGCCCCAGCATTTT. Its translation is CASSQNARGNQPQHF.

This clone has a single count. The chain has TRBV30 and TRBJ1-2; 7 nucleotides agree with TRBD1. The germline CDR1 and CDR2 sequences are GTSNPN and SVGIG (reference sequence). The CDR3 sequence is 13 residues long. J gave up 4 bases and V 1 base, and 3 bases lay outside the gene matches. The CDR3 is CAWSGDRIYGYTF. As DNA, the CDR3 is TGTGCCTGGAGTGGGGACAGAATCTATGGCTACACCTTC.

The chain uses TRBV19 and TRBJ1-6; D might be TRBD1 (5 bases). The ends were cut back, 7 bases at V and 0 bases at J, with 19 bases in the middle. Germline CDR1 is LNHDA and CDR2 is SQIVND (reference sequence). The CDR3 runs 18 residues. CDR3 amino acids: CASTPGPRPSSYNSPLHF. CDR3 DNA: TGTGCCAGTACCCCGGGACCGCGGCCGAGCTCCTATAATTCACCCCTCCACTTT.

Comment on this clone: Other DNA sequences in the same sample also yield this CDR3. The rearrangement links TRBV20-1 to TRBJ1-1, with unresolved D. CDR1 DFQATT and CDR2 SNEGSKA come from the germline V gene (reference sequence). The CDR3 is 11 amino acids. The V gene lost 5 bases and the J gene lost 1 base, with 5 bases spanning the gap. CDR3 DNA sequence: TGCAGTGCTGGCACGAACACTGAAGCTTTCTTT. Translating it yields CSAGTNTEAFF.

This clone was observed a few times. This sequence joins TRBV7-2 and TRBJ1-4; D gene uncertain. V shed 1 base and J shed 8 bases, with 17 bases lying between them. Per germline, CDR1 SGHTA and CDR2 FQGNSA. The CDR3 runs to 16 residues. The CDR3 protein is CASSLVARGTREKLFF. CDR3 sequence (DNA): TGTGCCAGCAGCTTAGTTGCCCGGGGTACGAGGGAAAAACTGTTTTTT.

V gene TRBV7-2 combines with J gene TRBJ1-2, with a possible D match to TRBD1 (6 bases). Germline-derived CDR1 and CDR2 are SGHTA and FQGNSA. The germline V and J ends were trimmed by 4 bases and 4 bases, with 19 bases remaining between them. This CDR3 is 16 amino acids long. The CDR3 bases are TGTGCCAGCAGCTCCTATCGCCTGACGGACAGCTATGGCTACACCTTC. The encoded protein is CASSSYRLTDSYGYTF.

The V and J genes are TRBV7-2 and TRBJ2-7; 9 bases are shared with TRBD2. The length of the CDR3 is 17 residues. V shed 1 base, J shed 2 bases, and the junction held 9 bases outside the gene matches. Germline CDR1 is SGHTA and CDR2 is FQGNSA. CDR3 protein: CASSLGRRGGRAYEQYF. The DNA for the CDR3 is TGTGCCAGCAGCTTAGGACGGCGGGGGGGCAGGGCCTACGAGCAGTACTTC.

This chain joins TRBV5-1 and TRBJ1-4; possible D gene TRBD1, 6 bases. Germline-derived CDR1 and CDR2 are SGHRS and YFSETQ. The CDR3 has 15 residues. V lost 5 bases, J lost 0 bases, and 11 bases lay in between. This CDR3 is CASSYRDATNEKLFF. The CDR3 region has the DNA TGCGCCAGCAGTTACAGGGATGCAACTAATGAAAAACTGTTTTTT.